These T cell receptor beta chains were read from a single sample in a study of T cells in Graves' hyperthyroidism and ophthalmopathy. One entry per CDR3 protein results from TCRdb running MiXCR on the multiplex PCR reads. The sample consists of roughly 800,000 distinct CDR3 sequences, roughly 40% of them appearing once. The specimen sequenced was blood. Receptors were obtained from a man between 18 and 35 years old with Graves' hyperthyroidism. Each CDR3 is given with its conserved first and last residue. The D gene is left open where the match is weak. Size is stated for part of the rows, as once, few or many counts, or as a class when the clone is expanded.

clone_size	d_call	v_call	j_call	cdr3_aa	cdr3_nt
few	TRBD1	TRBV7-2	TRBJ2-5	CASSSPWGQRKETQYF	TGTGCCAGCAGCTCCCCTTGGGGACAGCGGAAAGAGACCCAGTACTTC
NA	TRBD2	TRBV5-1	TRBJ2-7	CASSFSSGSSSYEQYF	TGCGCCAGCAGCTTCTCTAGCGGGTCGAGCTCCTACGAGCAGTACTTC
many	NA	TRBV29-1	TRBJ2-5	CSVEVTETQYF	TGCAGCGTTGAAGTGACAGAGACCCAGTACTTC
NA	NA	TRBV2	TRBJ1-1	CASTWGAGTEAFF	TGTGCCAGCACCTGGGGGGCTGGGACTGAAGCTTTCTTT
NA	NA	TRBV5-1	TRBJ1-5	CASSLVADSYEHF	TGCGCCAGCAGCTTGGTGGCGGATTCCTACGAGCATTTT
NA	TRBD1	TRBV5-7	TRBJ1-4	CASLKGQGNEKLFF	TGTGCCAGCTTGAAGGGACAGGGTAATGAAAAACTGTTTTTT
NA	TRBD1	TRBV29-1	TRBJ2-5	CSVGGGTGEETQYF	TGCAGCGTTGGCGGCGGGACAGGGGAGGAGACCCAGTACTTC
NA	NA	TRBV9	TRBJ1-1	CASSPRGTPEAFF	TGTGCCAGCAGCCCGAGAGGGACACCAGAAGCTTTCTTT
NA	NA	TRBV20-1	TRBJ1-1	CSANRQVTEAFF	TGCAGTGCTAACAGACAGGTGACTGAAGCTTTCTTT
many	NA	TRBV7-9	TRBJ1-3	CASSLAYSVGNTIYF	TGTGCCAGCAGCTTAGCGTACAGCGTCGGAAACACCATATATTTT
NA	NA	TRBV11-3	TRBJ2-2	CASTSSGTNTGELFF	TGTGCCAGCACCTCCTCGGGAACTAACACCGGGGAGCTGTTTTTT
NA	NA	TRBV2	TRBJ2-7	CASSYRPSYEQYF	TGTGCCAGCAGTTACAGGCCCTCGTACGAGCAGTACTTC
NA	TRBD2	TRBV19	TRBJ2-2	CASRSSGNTGELFF	TGTGCCAGTCGGTCTAGCGGAAACACCGGGGAGCTGTTTTTT
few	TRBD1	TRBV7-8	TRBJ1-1	CASSPITGENTEAFF	TGTGCCAGCAGCCCTATTACAGGGGAGAACACTGAAGCTTTCTTT
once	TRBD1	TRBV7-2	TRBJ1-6	CVSIPKGQGYNSPLHF	TGTGTCAGCATCCCTAAAGGACAGGGGTATAATTCACCCCTCCACTTT
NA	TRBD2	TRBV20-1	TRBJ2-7	CSARVGGLATEQYF	TGCAGTGCTAGAGTAGGAGGACTAGCGACCGAGCAGTACTTC
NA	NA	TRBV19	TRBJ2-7	CASSIAGAVEQYF	TGTGCCAGTAGTATAGCCGGGGCCGTGGAGCAGTACTTC
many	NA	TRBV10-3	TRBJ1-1	CAISDRQTEAFF	TGTGCCATCAGTGACCGGCAGACTGAAGCTTTCTTT
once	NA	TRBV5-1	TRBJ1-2	CASSLVSKDGYTF	TGCGCCAGCAGCTTGGTGTCAAAGGATGGCTACACCTTC
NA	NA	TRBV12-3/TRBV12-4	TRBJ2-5	CATGDLYGKETQYF	TGTGCCACCGGTGATTTGTATGGGAAAGAGACCCAGTACTTC
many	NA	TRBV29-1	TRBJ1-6	CSVQTGNSPLHF	TGCAGCGTCCAGACGGGCAATTCACCCCTCCACTTT
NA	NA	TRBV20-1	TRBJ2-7	CSARDGPTSGYKQYF	TGCAGTGCTAGAGATGGCCCCACTTCTGGGTACAAGCAGTACTTC
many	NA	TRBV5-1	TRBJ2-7	CASSLEPRGGEQYF	TGCGCCAGCAGCTTGGAACCCAGGGGCGGCGAGCAGTACTTC
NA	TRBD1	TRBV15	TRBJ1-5	CATSDRVISQPQHF	TGTGCCACAAGTGACAGGGTAATCAGTCAGCCCCAGCATTTT
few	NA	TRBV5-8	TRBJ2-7	CASNRRTYEQYF	TGTGCCAGCAACAGGCGGACCTACGAGCAGTACTTC
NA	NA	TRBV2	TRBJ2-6	CASSGTAHSGANVLTF	TGTGCCAGCAGTGGGACAGCACACTCTGGGGCCAACGTCCTGACTTTC
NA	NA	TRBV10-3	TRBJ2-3	CAISDRDGVTDTQYF	TGTGCCATCAGTGACCGGGACGGAGTCACAGATACGCAGTATTTT
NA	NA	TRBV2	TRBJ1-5	CASSDWAGTYEHF	TGTGCCAGCAGTGATTGGGCAGGGACCTACGAGCATTTT
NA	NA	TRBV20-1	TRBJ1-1	CSATPLGQEVTEAFF	TGCAGTGCTACCCCCCTGGGGCAGGAGGTCACTGAAGCTTTCTTT
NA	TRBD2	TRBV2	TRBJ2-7	CASERDGRNPEQYF	TGTGCCAGCGAGCGGGATGGCAGAAACCCCGAGCAGTACTTC
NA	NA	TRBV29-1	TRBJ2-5	CSLEGPSETQYF	TGCAGCTTAGAAGGGCCTAGCGAGACCCAGTACTTC